This T cell receptor beta chain comes out of a study of PD-1 blockade in classical Hodgkin lymphoma. In germline, CDR1 is MNHEY, CDR2 SVGAGI. CDR3 size: 15 residues. The germline V and J ends were trimmed by 2 bases and 4 bases, with 12 bases remaining between them. The time point here: newly diagnosed, previously untreated cHL patient sample. General observations from the study: Differences between repertoires have undefined causes, possibly disease activity or prior therapy. Newly diagnosed patients reportedly trailed healthy donors in baseline TCR diversity.

In the case of this clone: Its target is unknown.

The repertoire was sequenced with immunoSEQ multiplex PCR; TCRdb's copy has only in-frame clones and lacks some. The sample comprises tens of thousands of clones, 85% to 95% of which are singletons, and 2.6% rests with the top ten. This TCR was sampled from a human donor with classical Hodgkin lymphoma. Sequenced material: peripheral blood mononuclear cells (PBMCs). The V gene is TRBV6-5, the J gene TRBJ2-1; D is perhaps TRBD2 (5 bases). The CDR3 loop is CASSYNAGGYNEQFF. The CDR3 DNA follows: TGTGCCAGCAGTTACAACGCGGGCGGGTACAATGAGCAGTTCTTC.